This T cell receptor (beta chain) was identified during a study of T cell changes during pregnancy in multiple sclerosis. Germline lookup yields CDR1 KGHSH and CDR2 LQKENI. CDR3 length: 15 amino acids. The V and J ends lost 0 bases and 4 bases, in that order; junction bases with no gene match: 5. TCRdb's copy holds only in-frame clones and misses some; the assay was immunoSEQ multiplex PCR. Of around 57,000 clones listed, 90% are singletons. This material consisted of peripheral blood, taken in the third trimester of pregnancy. This clonotype originated in a female donor in good health, enrolled as a control in a pregnancy study. V is TRBV18 and J is TRBJ1-2, with 7 bases that match TRBD1. CDR3 nucleotides: TGTGCCAGCTCACCACCAACAGGGGAAACCTATGGCTACACCTTC. Translated: CASSPPTGETYGYTF.